Listed here are 17 T cell receptor beta chains from one sample, sequenced in a study of T-cell memory formation after mild COVID-19. TCRdb redid the calling of the 5' RACE reads with MiXCR, one entry per CDR3 protein. The profile shows 100,000 to 150,000 distinct CDR3 sequences, approximately 16% of them singletons. The sample consisted of PBMCs or a T cell subset sorted from them (not recorded which). Receptors originate from an adult woman who had mild COVID-19 (a few samples of this study predate the infection). Cell type and time point are not known.

This clonotype was picked up many times. The genes are TRBV4-2 and TRBJ1-4; no firm D call. The V and J ends lost 1 base and 7 bases respectively, with 13 bases between them. CDR1 and CDR2 from the germline V gene are LGHNA and YNFKEQ. The CDR3 spans 15 residues. The CDR3 loop reads CASSQGYNVREKLFF. The DNA for the CDR3 is TGTGCCAGCAGCCAAGGTTACAACGTACGTGAAAAACTGTTTTTT.

This CDR3 is CASSLRGGYNEQFF. The CDR3 DNA is TGTGCCAGCAGCTTAAGGGGGGGATACAATGAGCAGTTCTTC. The V and J genes are TRBV11-2 and TRBJ2-1; possibly TRBD2 for D (7 bases). The germline V and J ends were trimmed by 2 bases and 4 bases, with 9 bases remaining between them. Germline-derived CDR1 and CDR2 are SGHAT and FQNNGV. The CDR3 consists of 14 residues.

This clonotype was observed a few times. The rearrangement uses TRBV12-3 or TRBV12-4 and TRBJ2-1; D is possibly TRBD1 (6 bases). The V end was cut by 1 base, the J end by 3 bases, with 13 bases between. The CDR3 runs to 16 residues. The CDR3 DNA reads TGTGCCAGCAGTTTAGGGGGTAGGGGGAACTACAATGAGCAGTTCTTC. It codes for CASSLGGRGNYNEQFF.

CDR3 DNA: TGTGCCAGCAGCCAAGCCCTTTCTGGAAACACCATATATTTT. Its protein is CASSQALSGNTIYF. This chain links TRBV3-1 with TRBJ1-3, with D unresolved. V lost 1 base and J lost 1, with 5 bases in between. This CDR3 has 14 residues. Per the germline V gene, CDR1 is LGHDT and CDR2 is YNNKEL (reference sequence).

The V gene is TRBV24-1, the J gene TRBJ2-3; D perhaps matches TRBD1 (5 bases). Trimming took off 4 bases at V and 0 bases at J, with 10 bases between the two ends. The germline V gene has CDR1 KGHDR and CDR2 SFDVKD. The CDR3 is made up of 15 amino acids. The CDR3: CATSEGAPSTDTQYF. The CDR3 DNA is TGTGCCACCAGTGAAGGGGCACCTAGCACAGATACGCAGTATTTT.

A remark on this clonotype: Its ends do not fully match the called genes, so a read error is possible. The chain is built from TRBV6-1 and TRBJ2-2; the match to TRBD1 covers 12 bases. The CDR3 is made up of 16 amino acids. Germline loops: CDR1 MNHNS, CDR2 SASEGT. The CDR3 spells CASRTGQGAKTGELFF. CDR3 sequence (DNA): TGTGCCAGCAGGACGGGACAGGGGGCGAAAACCGGGGAGCTGTTTTTT.

This clonotype was seen more than once but under ten times. The genes are TRBV5-4 and TRBJ2-1; TRBD1 is a possible D gene (6 bases). Germline loops: CDR1 SGHNT, CDR2 YYREEE (reference sequence). The CDR3 runs 17 residues. V lost 4 bases, J lost 0 bases, and 17 bases lay in between. CDR3 coding DNA: TGTGCCAGCAGCACACCCCAGGGGAAAGACTCCTACAATGAGCAGTTCTTC. Protein: CASSTPQGKDSYNEQFF.

The chain employs TRBV20-1 and TRBJ2-1, with TRBD2 as a possible D gene (5 bases). V lost 5 bases and J lost 2, with 13 bases in between. CDR3 length: 14 residues. From germline, CDR1 is DFQATT and CDR2 SNEGSKA (reference sequence). In DNA, the CDR3 is TGCAGTGCTCCCTCGTTCGGGGCCTACAATGAGCAGTTCTTC. This encodes CSAPSFGAYNEQFF.

This clonotype was counted between two and nine times. The genes are TRBV12-3 or TRBV12-4 and TRBJ2-5; TRBD2 matches at 7 bases. V gave up 6 bases and J gave up 2 bases; unmatched junction bases: 3. CDR3 size: 13 residues. The CDR3 protein is CASRLAIQETQYF. Written as DNA, the CDR3 is TGTGCCAGCAGACTAGCGATACAAGAGACCCAGTACTTC.

The table lists this clonotype with a few counts. This rearrangement joins TRBV7-2 to TRBJ2-2, with D uncertain. This CDR3 region has 16 residues. V was trimmed by 5 bases and J by 3 bases, leaving 16 bases between them. Per the germline V gene, CDR1 is SGHTA and CDR2 is FQGNSA. The DNA of the CDR3 is TGTGCCAGCAGCCCCGTCCCTAAAGGCGACACCGGGGAGCTGTTTTTT. Translated, it gives CASSPVPKGDTGELFF. Based on the CDR3 plus reference TRBV7-2 and TRBJ2-2, the full variable domain is GAGVSQSPSNKVTEKGKDVELRCDPISGHTALYWYRQSLGQGLEFLIYFQGNSAPDKSGLPSDRFSAERTGGSVSTLTIQRTQQEDSAVYLCASSPVPKGDTGELFFGEGSRLTVL.

Written as DNA, the CDR3 is TGTGCCATTGCGACTAGTTCCCATGAGCAGTTCTTC. Protein sequence: CAIATSSHEQFF. This chain connects TRBV10-3 to TRBJ2-1; D possibly corresponds to TRBD2 (6 bases). Germline V lookup: CDR1 ENHRY, CDR2 SYGVKD. The CDR3 sequence is 12 residues long. V dropped 9 bases and J dropped 8 bases, with 14 bases sitting between them.

The CDR3 DNA sequence: TGTGCCAGCAGTCCCGGGGATAACACCGGGGAGCTGTTTTTT. This sequence encodes CASSPGDNTGELFF. The V and J genes are TRBV25-1 and TRBJ2-2; a weak D match, TRBD2 (5 bases). The CDR3 runs 14 residues. V was cut by 5 bases and J by 2 bases, with 9 bases left in between. Germline CDR1 and CDR2: MGHDK and SYGVNS.

This clonotype turned up a few times. The chain joins TRBV2 to TRBJ2-7; 7 nucleotides match TRBD1. In germline, CDR1 is SNHLY, CDR2 FYNNEI. V dropped 6 bases and J dropped 1; count of bases not matched to a gene: 9. CDR3 length: 15 residues. The CDR3 loop reads CASRPDRDTSYEQYF. For the CDR3, the DNA is TGTGCCAGCAGGCCAGACAGGGATACGTCCTACGAGCAGTACTTC.

In this sample, this clonotype turned up a few times. The V and J genes are TRBV4-1 and TRBJ1-1, with unresolved D. This CDR3 has 13 amino acids. Trimming cost V 2 bases and J 4 bases, with 8 bases left between them. Germline-derived CDR1 and CDR2 are MGHRA and YSYEKL. The CDR3 DNA sequence: TGCGCCAGCAGCCAATACGATACCACTGAAGCTTTCTTT. It codes for CASSQYDTTEAFF.

This chain connects TRBV6-5 to TRBJ1-1, with 10 bases identical to TRBD1. CDR1 MNHEY and CDR2 SVGAGI come from the germline V gene. The J segment lost 0 bases and the V segment lost 6 bases, leaving 10 bases of the junction unmatched. CDR3 length: 17 amino acids. This chain's CDR3 is CASSASLTGGMNTEAFF. The CDR3 DNA is TGTGCCAGCAGCGCCAGCCTGACAGGGGGCATGAACACTGAAGCTTTCTTT.

This clonotype came up a few times. This chain links TRBV28 with TRBJ2-1; D not certain. Trimming took 3 bases from V and 9 from J, leaving 9 bases between them. Germline loops: CDR1 MDHEN, CDR2 SYDVKM. This CDR3 spans 12 amino acids. The CDR3 nucleotides read TGTGCCAGCAGTTTGTACGGCGGTGAGCAGTTCTTC. It encodes CASSLYGGEQFF.

This clonotype was detected a few times. The chain links TRBV5-1 to TRBJ1-2; perhaps TRBD1 as D (5 bases). Germline V CDR1 and CDR2: SGHRS, YFSETQ. The CDR3 contains 15 residues. The germline V and J ends were trimmed by 0 bases and 14 bases, with 23 bases remaining between them. CDR3 DNA sequence: TGCGCCAGCAGCTTGGCTGCCGGGACTGGTCGTGTGTTTACCTTC. Protein: CASSLAAGTGRVFTF.